The T cell receptor beta chain described here comes from a study of cytomegalovirus exposure and HLA in healthy donors. At the level of the study: Caucasian-associated ancestry cluster membership applied to approximately 84% of approximately 400 genotyped donors. Findings and caveats of the study: Only CMV serostatus was available as immune exposure information. What a later analysis showed was that several of the most significant clusters appeared linked to common viral pathogens.

The germline V gene has CDR1 MRHNA and CDR2 SNTAGT. The CDR3 consists of 15 residues. Primers included in the PCR were 60 Vbeta and 13 Jbeta primers. The data were produced by immunoSEQ multiplex PCR, yet TCRdb's version contains in-frame clones alone and is incomplete. The data contain fewer than 150,000 clones, 78% of them singletons. As to this clone: Its specificity is unknown. A junction boundary mismatches the germline segment, possibly from a read error.

Source material: PBMCs. The source is a male donor in good health and CMV-seronegative. This sequence joins TRBV6-4 and TRBJ2-7; 9 nucleotides line up with TRBD1. The CDR3 coding sequence is TGTCCCAGCAGTGCCTCACAGGGGGCATCCTACGAGCAGTACTTC. As protein: CPSSASQGASYEQYF.